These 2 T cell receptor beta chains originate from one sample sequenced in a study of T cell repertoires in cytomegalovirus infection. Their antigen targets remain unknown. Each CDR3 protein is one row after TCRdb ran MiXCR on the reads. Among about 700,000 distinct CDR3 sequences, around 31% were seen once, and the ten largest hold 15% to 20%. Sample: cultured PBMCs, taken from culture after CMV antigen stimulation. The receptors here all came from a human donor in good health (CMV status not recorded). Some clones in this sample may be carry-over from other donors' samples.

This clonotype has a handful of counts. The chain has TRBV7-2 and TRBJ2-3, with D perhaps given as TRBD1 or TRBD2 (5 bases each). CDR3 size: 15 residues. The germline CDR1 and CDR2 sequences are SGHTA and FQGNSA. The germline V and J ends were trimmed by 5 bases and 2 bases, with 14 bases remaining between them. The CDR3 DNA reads TGTGCCAGCAGCCCCCGGGGCAGAACCACAGATACGCAGTATTTT. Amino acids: CASSPRGRTTDTQYF.

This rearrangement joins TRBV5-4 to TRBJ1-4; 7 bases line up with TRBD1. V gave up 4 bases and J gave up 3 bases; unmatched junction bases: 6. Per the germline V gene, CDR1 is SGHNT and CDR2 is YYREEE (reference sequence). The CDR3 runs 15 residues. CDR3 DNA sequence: TGTGCCAGCAGCAGATTGACAGGGTCTAATGAAAAACTGTTTTTT. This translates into CASSRLTGSNEKLFF.